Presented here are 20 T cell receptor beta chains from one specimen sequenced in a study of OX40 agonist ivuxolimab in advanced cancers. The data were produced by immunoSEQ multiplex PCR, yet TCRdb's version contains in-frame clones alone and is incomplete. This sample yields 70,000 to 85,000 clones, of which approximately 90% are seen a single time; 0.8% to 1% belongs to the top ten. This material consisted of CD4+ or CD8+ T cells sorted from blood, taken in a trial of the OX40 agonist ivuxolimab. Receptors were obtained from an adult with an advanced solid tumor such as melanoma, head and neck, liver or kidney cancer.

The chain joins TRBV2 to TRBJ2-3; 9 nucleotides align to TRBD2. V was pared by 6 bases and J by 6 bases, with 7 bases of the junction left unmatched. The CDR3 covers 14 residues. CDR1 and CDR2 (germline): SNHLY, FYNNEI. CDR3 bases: TGTGCCAGCAGAGGGGGACTAGCATCGGATACGCAGTATTTT. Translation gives CASRGGLASDTQYF. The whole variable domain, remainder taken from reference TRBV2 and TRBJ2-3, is EPEVTQTPSHQVTQMGQEVILRCVPISNHLYFYWYRQILGQKVEFLVSFYNNEISEKSEIFDDQFSVERPDGSNFTLKIRSTKLEDSAMYFCASRGGLASDTQYFGPGTRLTVL.

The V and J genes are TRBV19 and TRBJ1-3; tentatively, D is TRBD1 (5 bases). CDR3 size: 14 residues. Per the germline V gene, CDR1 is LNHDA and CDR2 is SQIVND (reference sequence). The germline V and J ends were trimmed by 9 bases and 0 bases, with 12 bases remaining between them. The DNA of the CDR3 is TGTGCCAGCACTCGACAGTCCTCTGGAAACACCATATATTTT. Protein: CASTRQSSGNTIYF.

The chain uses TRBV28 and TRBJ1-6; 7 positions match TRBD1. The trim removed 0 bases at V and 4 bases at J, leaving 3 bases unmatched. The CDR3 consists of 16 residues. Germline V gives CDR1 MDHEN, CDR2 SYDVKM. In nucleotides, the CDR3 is TGTGCCAGCAGTTTATGGGCAGGGGGTTATAATTCACCCCTCCACTTT. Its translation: CASSLWAGGYNSPLHF.

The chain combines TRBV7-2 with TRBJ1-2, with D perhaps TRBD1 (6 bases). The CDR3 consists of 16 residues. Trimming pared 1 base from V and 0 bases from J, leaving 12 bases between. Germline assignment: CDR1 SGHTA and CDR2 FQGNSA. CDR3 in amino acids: CASSLVQGRTNYGYTF. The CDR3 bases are TGTGCCAGCAGCTTAGTTCAGGGGCGGACTAACTATGGCTACACCTTC.

The CDR3 nucleotides read TGTGCCAGCAGCCTACGGACAGGGAACACCGGGGAGCTGTTTTTT. Protein product: CASSLRTGNTGELFF. The chain joins TRBV7-6 to TRBJ2-2; 7 bases are a match to TRBD1. With V trimmed by 5 bases and J by 1 base, 4 bases remained unmatched. Germline loops: CDR1 SGHVS, CDR2 FNYEAQ. CDR3 length: 15 residues.

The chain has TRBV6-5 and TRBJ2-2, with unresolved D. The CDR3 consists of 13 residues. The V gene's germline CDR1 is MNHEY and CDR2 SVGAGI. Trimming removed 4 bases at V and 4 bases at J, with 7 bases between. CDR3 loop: CASSSDLTGELFF. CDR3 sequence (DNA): TGTGCCAGCAGTTCCGATCTCACCGGGGAGCTGTTTTTT.

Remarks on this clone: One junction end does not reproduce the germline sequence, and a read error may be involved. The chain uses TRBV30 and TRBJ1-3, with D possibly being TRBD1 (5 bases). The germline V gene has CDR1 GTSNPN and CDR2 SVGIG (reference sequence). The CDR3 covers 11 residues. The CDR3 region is CAWRSEQGEPF. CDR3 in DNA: TGTGCCTGGAGGAGTGAGCAGGGAGAACCGTTT.

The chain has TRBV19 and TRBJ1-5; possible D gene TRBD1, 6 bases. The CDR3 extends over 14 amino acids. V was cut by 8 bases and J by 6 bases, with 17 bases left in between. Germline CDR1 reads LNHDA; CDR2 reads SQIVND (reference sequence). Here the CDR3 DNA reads TGTGCCAGTGGAACACAGGGTCCCGGTCAGCCCCAGCATTTT. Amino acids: CASGTQGPGQPQHF.

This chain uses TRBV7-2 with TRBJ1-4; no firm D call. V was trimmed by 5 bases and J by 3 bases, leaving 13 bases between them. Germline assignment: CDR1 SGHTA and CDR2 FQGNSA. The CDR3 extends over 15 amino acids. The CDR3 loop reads CASSNGFRPNEKLFF. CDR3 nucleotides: TGTGCCAGCAGCAATGGTTTCCGGCCTAATGAAAAACTGTTTTTT.

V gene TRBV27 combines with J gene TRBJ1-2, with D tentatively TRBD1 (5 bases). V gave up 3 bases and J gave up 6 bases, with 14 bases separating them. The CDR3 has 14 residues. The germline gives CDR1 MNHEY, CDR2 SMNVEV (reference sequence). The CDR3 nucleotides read TGTGCCAGCAGTTTCCTTGGGACTTCCAATGGCTACACCTTC. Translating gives CASSFLGTSNGYTF.

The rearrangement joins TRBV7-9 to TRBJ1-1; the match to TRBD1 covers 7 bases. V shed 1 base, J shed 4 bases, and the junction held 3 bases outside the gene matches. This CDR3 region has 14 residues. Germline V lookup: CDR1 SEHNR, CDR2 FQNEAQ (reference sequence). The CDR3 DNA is TGTGCCAGCAGCTTAGAGGGGGCTATCACTGAAGCTTTCTTT. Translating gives CASSLEGAITEAFF.

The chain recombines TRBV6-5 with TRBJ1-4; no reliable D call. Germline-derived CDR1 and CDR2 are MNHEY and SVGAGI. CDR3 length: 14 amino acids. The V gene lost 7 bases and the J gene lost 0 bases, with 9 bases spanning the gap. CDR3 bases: TGTGCCAGCAAAGAGCGCCCAACTAATGAAAAACTGTTTTTT. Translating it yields CASKERPTNEKLFF.

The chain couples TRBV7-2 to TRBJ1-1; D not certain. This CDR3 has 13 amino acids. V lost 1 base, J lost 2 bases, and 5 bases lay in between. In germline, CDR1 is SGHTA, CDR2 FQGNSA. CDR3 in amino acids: CASSLEENTEAFF. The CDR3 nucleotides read TGTGCCAGCAGCTTAGAGGAAAACACTGAAGCTTTCTTT.

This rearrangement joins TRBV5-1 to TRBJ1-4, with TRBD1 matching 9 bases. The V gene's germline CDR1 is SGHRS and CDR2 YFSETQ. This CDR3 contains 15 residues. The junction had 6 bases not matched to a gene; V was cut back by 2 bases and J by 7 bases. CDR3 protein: CASSLQGAQGEKLFF. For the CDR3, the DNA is TGCGCCAGCAGCTTACAGGGGGCTCAGGGTGAAAAACTGTTTTTT.

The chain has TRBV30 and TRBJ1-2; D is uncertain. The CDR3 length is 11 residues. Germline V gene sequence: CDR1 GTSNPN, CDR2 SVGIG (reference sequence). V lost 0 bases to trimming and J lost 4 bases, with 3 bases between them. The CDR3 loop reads CAWSVTYGYTF. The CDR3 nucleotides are TGTGCCTGGAGTGTAACCTATGGCTACACCTTC.

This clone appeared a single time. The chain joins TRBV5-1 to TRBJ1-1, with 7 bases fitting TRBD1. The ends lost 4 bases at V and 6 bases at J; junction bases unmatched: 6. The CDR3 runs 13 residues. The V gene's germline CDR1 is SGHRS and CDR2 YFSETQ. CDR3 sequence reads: CASSPDRRSEAFF. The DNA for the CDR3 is TGCGCCAGCAGCCCGGACAGGCGGTCTGAAGCTTTCTTT.

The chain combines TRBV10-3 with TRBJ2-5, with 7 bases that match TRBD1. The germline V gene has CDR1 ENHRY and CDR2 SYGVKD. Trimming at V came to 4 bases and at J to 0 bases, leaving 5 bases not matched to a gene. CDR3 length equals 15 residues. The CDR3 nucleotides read TGTGCCATCAGTGTCGGCAGGGGGTACCAAGAGACCCAGTACTTC. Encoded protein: CAISVGRGYQETQYF.

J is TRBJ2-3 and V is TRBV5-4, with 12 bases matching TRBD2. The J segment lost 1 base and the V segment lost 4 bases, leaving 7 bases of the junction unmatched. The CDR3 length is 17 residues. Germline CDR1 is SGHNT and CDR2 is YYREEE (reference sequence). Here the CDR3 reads CASSTRLAGAGTDTQYF. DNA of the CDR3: TGTGCCAGCAGCACGAGACTAGCGGGGGCCGGCACAGATACGCAGTATTTT. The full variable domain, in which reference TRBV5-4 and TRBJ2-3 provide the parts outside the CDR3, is ETGVTQSPTHLIKTRGQQVTLRCSSQSGHNTVSWYQQALGQGPQFIFQYYREEENGRGNFPPRFSGLQFPNYSSELNVNALELDDSALYLCASSTRLAGAGTDTQYFGPGTRLTVL.

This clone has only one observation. The CDR3 coding sequence is TGTGCCAGCAGCCCGAGAGAAGGGGGCGCGGCTAATGAAAAACTGTTTTTT. Its protein product is CASSPREGGAANEKLFF. The gene calls are TRBV9 and TRBJ1-4; 7 bases map to TRBD1. The CDR3 is 17 residues long. Germline V gene data show CDR1 as SGDLS and CDR2 as YYNGEE. With 4 bases clipped from V and 3 bases from J, the junction kept 12 bases outside the gene matches.

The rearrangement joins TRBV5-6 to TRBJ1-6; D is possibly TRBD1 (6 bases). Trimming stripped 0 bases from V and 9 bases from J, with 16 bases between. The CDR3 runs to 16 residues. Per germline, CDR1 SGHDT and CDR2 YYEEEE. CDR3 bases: TGTGCCAGCAGCTTGGGAACAGGGAATCTATTTTCACCCCTCCACTTT. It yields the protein CASSLGTGNLFSPLHF.